These 30 T cell receptor beta chains share one sample of origin, sequenced in a study of control samples from healthy donors and cancer patients. Data came from immunoSEQ multiplex PCR; TCRdb stores just in-frame clones and leaves some out. The sample contains around 51,000 clones, roughly 86% of which appear only once. The sample comprised PBMCs. The receptor set was obtained from a man aged 45 to 65 with head and neck cancer.

As DNA, the CDR3 is TGCGCCAGCAGCCAACCGGGGAGGGACACTGAAGCTTTCTTT. This codes for CASSQPGRDTEAFF. The J gene is TRBJ1-1, the V gene TRBV5-1, with D hard to call. Germline-derived CDR1 and CDR2 are SGHRS and YFSETQ. V was trimmed by 4 bases and J by 3 bases, leaving 13 bases between them. This CDR3 spans 14 amino acids.

V gene TRBV10-3 combines with J gene TRBJ1-2; D not resolved. The CDR3 runs 11 residues. Looked up from germline, CDR1 is ENHRY and CDR2 is SYGVKD. The CDR3 sequence is CATSIGDGYTF. In DNA form, the CDR3 reads TGTGCGACGTCCATTGGGGATGGCTACACCTTC.

V is TRBV19 and J is TRBJ2-6; D may be TRBD2 (5 bases). Trimming took 6 bases from V and 0 from J, leaving 18 bases between them. The CDR3 spans 18 residues. CDR1 LNHDA and CDR2 SQIVND come from the germline V gene (reference sequence). The CDR3 spells CASSPRTRRGSGANVLTF. For the CDR3, the DNA is TGTGCCAGTAGCCCGAGAACACGTCGGGGCTCTGGGGCCAACGTCCTGACTTTC.

This clone was seen a few times. This chain links TRBV12-5 with TRBJ2-1; 16 bases line up with TRBD2. CDR1 and CDR2 from the germline V gene are LGHNT and FRNRAP. This CDR3 spans 16 amino acids. J lost 4 bases, V lost 7 bases, and 4 bases had no gene match. DNA for the CDR3: TGTGCTAGTGAGAGGGGACTAGCGGGAGGGTACAATGAGCAGTTCTTC. The encoded protein is CASERGLAGGYNEQFF.

The chain has TRBV20-1 and TRBJ2-7; a possible D gene is TRBD2 (6 bases). The CDR3 contains 13 residues. Trimming removed 3 bases at V and 12 bases at J, with 21 bases between. Germline assignment: CDR1 DFQATT and CDR2 SNEGSKA (reference sequence). The CDR3 DNA is TGCAGTGCTAGTAATAGCGGAGCCCCCCGGGTGTACTTC. Its protein is CSASNSGAPRVYF.

V usage is TRBV5-1 and J usage is TRBJ2-7; no firm D call. This CDR3 is 14 amino acids long. V was cut by 2 bases and J by 0 bases, with 9 bases left in between. Germline assignment: CDR1 SGHRS and CDR2 YFSETQ. The CDR3 sequence is CASSFSAASYEQYF. The CDR3 DNA is TGCGCCAGCAGCTTCAGTGCTGCCTCCTACGAGCAGTACTTC.

The chain is built from TRBV7-9 and TRBJ2-3; 8 bases are a match to TRBD2. Germline V gene data show CDR1 as SEHNR and CDR2 as FQNEAQ (reference sequence). With 11 bases clipped from V and 0 bases from J, the junction kept 10 bases outside the gene matches. CDR3 length: 15 residues. CDR3 in DNA: TGTGCCCTCCCCGTAGCGGGGCCTAGCACAGATACGCAGTATTTT. This codes for CALPVAGPSTDTQYF.

A remark on this clone: The sample contains more than one DNA sequence encoding this CDR3. The V gene is TRBV5-1, the J gene TRBJ1-1; 10 bases agree with TRBD1. Trimming removed 2 bases from V and 11 bases from J; junction bases left unmatched: 3. CDR3 size: 12 residues. Per germline, CDR1 SGHRS and CDR2 YFSETQ. The CDR3 region is CASSFGQGEAFF. CDR3 coding DNA: TGCGCCAGCAGCTTCGGACAGGGGGAGGCTTTCTTT. The variable domain in full, completed from reference TRBV5-1 and TRBJ1-1, reads KAGVTQTPRYLIKTRGQQVTLSCSPISGHRSVSWYQQTPGQGLQFLFEYFSETQRNKGNFPGRFSGRQFSNSRSEMNVSTLELGDSALYLCASSFGQGEAFFGQGTRLTVV.

The CDR3 sequence: CSVEGRARGPDTQYF. In nucleotides, the CDR3 is TGCAGCGTTGAAGGTAGGGCCAGGGGACCAGATACGCAGTATTTT. The gene calls are TRBV29-1 and TRBJ2-3, with D possibly matching TRBD1 (6 bases). Germline CDR1 and CDR2: SQVTM and ANQGSEA. This CDR3 comprises 15 residues. V lost 1 base and J 4 bases, leaving 15 bases between the germline ends.

The chain recombines TRBV19 with TRBJ2-7; no clear D. This CDR3 contains 15 residues. V gave up 1 base and J gave up 7 bases, with 17 bases separating them. The germline V gene encodes CDR1 LNHDA and CDR2 SQIVND (reference sequence). CDR3 loop: CASSIGSRVIREQYF. The CDR3 coding sequence is TGTGCCAGTAGTATAGGGTCTAGAGTAATAAGGGAGCAGTACTTC.

The chain combines TRBV5-1 with TRBJ1-2, with 10 bases fitting TRBD1. Germline V gives CDR1 SGHRS, CDR2 YFSETQ. The trim removed 4 bases at V and 5 bases at J, leaving 2 bases unmatched. This CDR3 is built from 13 residues. The CDR3 bases are TGCGCCAGCAGCCTGGACAGGGGGTATGGCTACACCTTC. It translates to CASSLDRGYGYTF.

The rearrangement links TRBV3-1 (or the pseudogene TRBV3-2) to TRBJ2-3, with 9 bases matching TRBD1. CDR3 length equals 16 residues. CDR1 is LGHDT and CDR2 is YNNKEL in the germline V gene (reference sequence). J was trimmed by 5 bases and V by 8 bases; bases with no gene match: 14. The DNA for the CDR3 is TGTGCCAGCGGGGGGTATAACAGGGGGCTGGAAGATACGCAGTATTTT. Translated, it gives CASGGYNRGLEDTQYF.

The chain couples TRBV11-2 to TRBJ1-1; D possibly corresponds to TRBD1 (6 bases). Deletions cut 1 base from V and 11 bases from J, with 8 bases between. The germline gives CDR1 SGHAT, CDR2 FQNNGV. The CDR3 sequence is 11 residues long. CDR3 sequence: CASSLGQGAFF. For the CDR3, the DNA is TGTGCCAGCAGCTTAGGGCAGGGGGCTTTCTTT. The complete variable domain, with remaining parts taken from reference TRBV11-2 and TRBJ1-1, reads EAGVAQSPRYKIIEKRQSVAFWCNPISGHATLYWYQQILGQGPKLLIQFQNNGVVDDSQLPKDRFSAERLKGVDSTLKIQPAKLEDSAVYLCASSLGQGAFFGQGTRLTVV.

The chain employs TRBV4-1 and TRBJ1-5; 10 bases line up with TRBD1. V lost 4 bases and J lost 3; bases outside the gene matches: 9. Looked up from germline, CDR1 is MGHRA and CDR2 is YSYEKL. There are 17 residues in the CDR3. The CDR3, as DNA: TGCGCCAGCAGCCCAACCCGGGACAGGGGACCCAATCAGCCCCAGCATTTT. Amino acid sequence: CASSPTRDRGPNQPQHF.

This clone appeared a single time. The chain employs TRBV5-1 and TRBJ2-5; 8 bases agree with TRBD1. The CDR3 loop spans 14 amino acids. After removal of 4 bases from V and 5 bases from J, the junction contained 7 bases not matched to a gene. In germline, CDR1 is SGHRS, CDR2 YFSETQ. This chain's CDR3 is CASSLTTGAETQYF. DNA of the CDR3: TGCGCCAGCAGCCTTACGACAGGGGCGGAGACCCAGTACTTC.

V and J are TRBV11-1 and TRBJ2-5; TRBD1 aligns across 8 bases. Germline loops: CDR1 SGHAT, CDR2 FQDESV (reference sequence). This CDR3 has 16 residues. Germline trimming cut 1 base from V and 4 bases from J; bases unmatched to any gene: 8. The CDR3 protein is CASSLGWTGYGETQYF. CDR3 DNA: TGTGCCAGCAGCTTAGGTTGGACAGGGTATGGAGAGACCCAGTACTTC.

This clone was detected only a few times. This chain links TRBV7-3 with TRBJ2-3; D is unclear. V shed 3 bases and J shed 2 bases, with 6 bases lying between them. From germline, CDR1 is SGHTA and CDR2 FQGTGA. This CDR3 region has 13 residues. CDR3 protein: CASSFGDTDTQYF. As DNA, the CDR3 is TGTGCCAGCAGCTTCGGCGACACAGATACGCAGTATTTT.

This chain connects TRBV7-2 to TRBJ1-6, with D hard to call. This CDR3 has 14 residues. Trimming took 1 base from V and 10 from J, leaving 11 bases between them. CDR1 SGHTA and CDR2 FQGNSA come from the germline V gene. CDR3 nucleotide sequence: TGTGCCAGCAGCTTAGTACGGCAGAGGTCACCCCTCCACTTT. It specifies CASSLVRQRSPLHF.

The chain recombines TRBV19 with TRBJ2-1, with D perhaps being TRBD1 or TRBD2 (5 bases each). The V gene lost 5 bases and the J gene lost 2 bases, with 16 bases spanning the gap. CDR3 length: 16 amino acids. Germline V gene data show CDR1 as LNHDA and CDR2 as SQIVND (reference sequence). CDR3 nucleotides: TGTGCCAGTAGTCCCCGGGTGAGGGGCCCCTACAATGAGCAGTTCTTC. This gives the protein CASSPRVRGPYNEQFF.

This sequence joins TRBV5-4 and TRBJ2-1, with 7 nucleotides matching TRBD2. The J segment lost 0 bases and the V segment lost 6 bases, leaving 12 bases of the junction unmatched. From germline, CDR1 is SGHNT and CDR2 YYREEE (reference sequence). CDR3 size: 17 residues. The CDR3 DNA follows: TGTGCCAGCACCACCGGGCCTAGCGGCGGCTCCTACAATGAGCAGTTCTTC. It yields the protein CASTTGPSGGSYNEQFF.

V is TRBV6-5 and J is TRBJ2-6; 7 bases match TRBD2. V was pared by 2 bases and J by 0 bases, with 1 base of the junction left unmatched. The CDR3 is 16 residues long. Germline CDR1 MNHEY, CDR2 SVGAGI. The CDR3 bases are TGTGCCAGCAGTTACCGCGGGAGCTCTGGGGCCAACGTCCTGACTTTC. Protein: CASSYRGSSGANVLTF.

This sequence joins TRBV27 and TRBJ2-1; TRBD2 matches at 8 bases. The CDR3 totals 17 residues. The germline V gene has CDR1 MNHEY and CDR2 SMNVEV (reference sequence). The V gene end was trimmed by 6 bases and the J gene end by 7 bases; junction bases not matched to a gene: 17. CDR3 DNA sequence: TGTGCCAGCAGCCGCGGGGTGGGGGCGGGAGGTCGAAATGAGCAGTTCTTC. Amino acids: CASSRGVGAGGRNEQFF.

The rearrangement links TRBV11-1 to TRBJ2-5; 9 bases map to TRBD1. V was pared by 1 base and J by 5 bases, with 5 bases of the junction left unmatched. Germline loops: CDR1 SGHAT, CDR2 FQDESV (reference sequence). This CDR3 region has 15 residues. The CDR3 sequence is CASSLVTGGRETQYF. The CDR3 nucleotides are TGTGCCAGCAGCTTAGTTACAGGGGGCCGGGAGACCCAGTACTTC.

The rearrangement links TRBV29-1 to TRBJ2-5, with 11 bases aligning to TRBD2. The junction had 9 bases not matched to a gene; V was cut back by 7 bases and J by 5 bases. The CDR3 extends over 14 amino acids. Germline V lookup: CDR1 SQVTM, CDR2 ANQGSEA. The CDR3 loop is CSAPVSSGRETQYF. CDR3 nucleotides: TGCAGCGCACCTGTATCTAGCGGGAGGGAGACCCAGTACTTC. Using reference TRBV29-1 and TRBJ2-5 for the parts outside the CDR3, the full variable domain is SAVISQKPSRDICQRGTSLTIQCQVDSQVTMMFWYRQQPGQSLTLIATANQGSEATYESGFVIDKFPISRPNLTFSTLTVSNMSPEDSSIYLCSAPVSSGRETQYFGPGTRLLVL.

This rearrangement joins TRBV3-1 (or the pseudogene TRBV3-2) to TRBJ2-3; weak D call: TRBD1 (5 bases). The CDR3 sequence is 15 residues long. V was shortened by 2 bases and J by 10 bases, with 19 bases between the two germline ends. Germline CDR1 is LGHDT and CDR2 is YNNKEL (reference sequence). Written as DNA, the CDR3 is TGTGCCAGCAGCCAATCAACGGACAACCCCTTACCGCAGTATTTT. As protein: CASSQSTDNPLPQYF.

The chain joins TRBV28 to TRBJ1-5; D is unclear. Germline CDR1 is MDHEN and CDR2 is SYDVKM. The CDR3 extends over 12 amino acids. The ends were cut back, 8 bases at V and 4 bases at J, with 9 bases in the middle. The CDR3 region has the DNA TGTGCCAGCCGTACAAGTAATCAGCCCCAGCATTTT. Its translation is CASRTSNQPQHF.

J is TRBJ1-6 and V is TRBV6-6, with D uncertain. Germline CDR1 is MNHNY and CDR2 is SVGAGI (reference sequence). V was cut by 0 bases and J by 7 bases, with 10 bases left in between. The CDR3 runs to 15 residues. The DNA of the CDR3 is TGTGCCAGCAGTTACTCGAGAGCCGGAAATTCACCCCTCCACTTT. It yields the protein CASSYSRAGNSPLHF.

The V and J genes are TRBV7-2 and TRBJ2-7, with D maybe TRBD1 (6 bases). The ends were cut back, 4 bases at V and 2 bases at J, with 9 bases in the middle. The CDR3 spans 13 residues. Germline loops: CDR1 SGHTA, CDR2 FQGNSA. The DNA for the CDR3 is TGTGCCAGCAGCTCACGGACAGCCTACGAGCAGTACTTC. It is translated as CASSSRTAYEQYF.

The chain is built from TRBV27 and TRBJ1-6; 9 positions match TRBD1. V gave up 7 bases and J gave up 13 bases; unmatched junction bases: 11. The CDR3 runs 14 residues. Germline CDR1 and CDR2: MNHEY and SMNVEV (reference sequence). As DNA, the CDR3 is TGTGCCAGCATGATAACAGGGGGCATTGGGCCCCTCCACTTT. Translated: CASMITGGIGPLHF.

The rearrangement joins TRBV5-6 to TRBJ2-3; the D call may be TRBD1 or TRBD2 (5 bases each). The CDR3 contains 16 residues. V was pared by 4 bases and J by 2 bases, with 17 bases between. CDR1 and CDR2 (germline): SGHDT, YYEEEE. The chain's CDR3 is CASSANRDHHTDTQYF. For the CDR3, the DNA is TGTGCCAGCAGCGCAAACCGGGACCACCACACAGATACGCAGTATTTT.